This TCR beta chain was documented in a study of PD-1 blockade in classical Hodgkin lymphoma. The germline V gene encodes CDR1 SEHNR and CDR2 FQNEAQ (reference sequence). V trimming: 8 bases; J trimming: 2 bases; junction bases outside the gene matches: 0. The CDR3 extends over 13 amino acids. This clone was counted a few times. Its specificity is not known. The data were produced by immunoSEQ multiplex PCR, yet TCRdb's version contains in-frame clones alone and is incomplete. The data show some 27,000 clones, 80% to 90% seen once. The study's findings and limits: Repertoire difference causes, possibly disease activity or prior therapy, remain undefined. At C4D1, TCR diversity had climbed significantly for CD4+ cells, though not for CD8+ cells. Partial responders and progressors had significantly lower baseline TCR diversity.

As for time point: cycle 4 day 1 (C4D1), after less than 7 weeks of nivolumab. With no exception, relapse followed autologous stem cell transplantation in all patients, and brentuximab vedotin exposure varied. Investigators isolated CD4+ T cells from thawed PBMCs through magnetic negative selection. The sequenced sample was CD4+ T cells from blood, obtained before the fourth cycle of nivolumab. The sequence came from a human donor with classical Hodgkin lymphoma. The chain combines TRBV7-9 with TRBJ2-7; 13 bases line up with TRBD2. The CDR3 DNA is TGTGCCAGCGGGACTAGCGGGACCTACGAGCAGTACTTC. Translating gives CASGTSGTYEQYF.